The 8 T cell receptor beta chains below were found in one sample sequenced in a study of blood T cell repertoires in COVID-19 (dated by TCRdb to about 2020). Libraries were prepared through the immunoSEQ multiplex PCR assay. Drawn from immuneACCESS, this table holds only the in-frame rearrangements with V and J called that TCRdb kept. Clones are partly lost; checked studies trace under half to an unresolved V gene and leave the rest unexplained. This sample comprises 270,000 or so clones, 75% to 90% of them detected only once. The ten largest make up under 3.5% of the sample. Sample: peripheral blood. The receptors derive from a woman in her twenties or thirties with active or convalescent COVID-19.

This chain joins TRBV2 and TRBJ2-5; 8 bases are shared with TRBD2. In germline, CDR1 is SNHLY, CDR2 FYNNEI. V shed 8 bases and J 5 bases; nucleotides not matched to a gene: 7. The CDR3 runs 13 residues. The CDR3 DNA is TGTGCCAGCCATGGGGCTAGCGGGGAGACCCAGTACTTC. Protein: CASHGASGETQYF.

The chain carries TRBV19 and TRBJ1-5; D ambiguous. Germline assignment: CDR1 LNHDA and CDR2 SQIVND (reference sequence). V dropped 0 bases and J dropped 5 bases, with 11 bases sitting between them. This CDR3 spans 15 amino acids. CDR3 coding DNA: TGTGCCAGTAGTATAGATCGTACTACTGATCAGCCCCAGCATTTT. It translates to CASSIDRTTDQPQHF.

The J gene is TRBJ1-5, the V gene TRBV24-1, with D tentatively TRBD1 (6 bases). CDR1 is KGHDR and CDR2 is SFDVKD in the germline V gene. The CDR3 spans 14 residues. The V end was cut by 8 bases, the J end by 3 bases, with 13 bases between. The CDR3 DNA sequence: TGTGCCACCAATTCCGGGGACAACAATCAGCCCCAGCATTTT. Residues: CATNSGDNNQPQHF.

This clone has a handful of counts. The V call is TRBV24-1, the J call TRBJ1-1, with 10 bases lining up with TRBD1. Per germline, CDR1 KGHDR and CDR2 SFDVKD. This CDR3 is 15 amino acids long. The trim removed 2 bases at V and 3 bases at J, leaving 2 bases unmatched. The CDR3 DNA reads TGTGCCACCAGTGATTCAGGACAGGGGGACACTGAAGCTTTCTTT. This gives the protein CATSDSGQGDTEAFF.

The CDR3 reads CASSYDRWGNQPQHF. The CDR3 coding sequence is TGTGCCAGCAGTTACGACAGGTGGGGCAATCAGCCCCAGCATTTT. The chain links TRBV6-2 or TRBV6-3 to TRBJ1-5; weak D call: TRBD1 (6 bases). Germline CDR1 is MNHEY and CDR2 is SVGEGT. Trimming took off 2 bases at V and 2 bases at J, with 10 bases between the two ends. The CDR3 spans 15 residues.

V usage is TRBV27 and J usage is TRBJ1-5; 7 bases are a match to TRBD1. V trimming: 10 bases; J trimming: 8 bases; junction bases outside the gene matches: 20. Germline-derived CDR1 and CDR2 are MNHEY and SMNVEV (reference sequence). The CDR3 totals 16 residues. Here the CDR3 DNA reads TGTGCCACCAAAGTTCCCATACAGGGGTGGCGGGAGCCCCAGCATTTT. Translated: CATKVPIQGWREPQHF.

The chain joins TRBV10-2 to TRBJ2-5, with a tentative D call TRBD2 (6 bases). CDR3 length: 13 residues. The germline V gene has CDR1 WSHSY and CDR2 SAAADI. V lost 1 base, J lost 4 bases, and 7 bases lay in between. CDR3 coding DNA: TGCGCCAGCAGTGAGTTGGGGGGAGAGACCCAGTACTTC. Translation: CASSELGGETQYF.

CDR3 in amino acids: CASSQAGSTDTQYF. The CDR3 region has the DNA TGTGCCAGCAGCCAAGCGGGGAGCACAGATACGCAGTATTTT. The chain couples TRBV28 to TRBJ2-3; 7 bases are shared with TRBD2. With V trimmed by 6 bases and J by 0 bases, 3 bases remained unmatched. CDR3 size: 14 residues. From germline, CDR1 is MDHEN and CDR2 SYDVKM. Full variable domain (missing parts from reference TRBV28 and TRBJ2-3): DVKVTQSSRYLVKRTGEKVFLECVQDMDHENMFWYRQDPGLGLRLIYFSYDVKMKEKGDIPEGYSVSREKKERFSLILESASTNQTSMYLCASSQAGSTDTQYFGPGTRLTVL.